Listed below are T cell receptor beta chains from one sample, sequenced in a study of a mutant IDH1 vaccine in newly diagnosed glioma. For these receptors, no antigen is known. This table comes from immunoSEQ multiplex PCR, and its TCRdb copy is limited to in-frame clones, with some not included. Of tens of thousands of clones in the sample, approximately 78% were seen once. The sample in question was PBMCs, obtained from a glioma patient whose treatment included an IDH1 peptide vaccine. The receptors here all came from a man aged 35-49 years with glioma. The CDR3 runs from the conserved cysteine through the conserved F or W. Fields, in order: clone size, D gene, V gene, J gene, CDR3 DNA, CDR3 protein. The D gene is left open where the match is weak. Clone size is stated in some rows and not others, as once, few, many or a class when expanded.

>.|.|TRBV14|TRBJ2-7
TGTGCCAGCAGCCAAGATGGGGGGCACCCGGCCGGGCACGAGCAGTACTTC
CASSQDGGHPAGHEQYF
>.|.|TRBV7-9|TRBJ1-2
TGTGCCAGCAGCTTTGCAGGGGCGGCCCCCACCTTC
CASSFAGAAPTF
>.|TRBD1|TRBV18|TRBJ2-1
TGTGCCAGCTCACCATCGGGGACAGGCATCAATGAGCAGTTCTTC
CASSPSGTGINEQFF
>.|.|TRBV30|TRBJ1-4
TGTGCCTGTGATGCAGGGTCAACTAATGAAAAACTGTTTTTT
CACDAGSTNEKLFF
>few|TRBD1|TRBV30|TRBJ1-4
TGTGCCTGGAGTCGGACAGGGGAGGAAAAACTGTTTTTT
CAWSRTGEEKLFF
>.|TRBD2|TRBV4-1|TRBJ2-5
TGCGCCAGCAGCCAACCAGCGGGACTCCAAGAGACCCAGTACTTC
CASSQPAGLQETQYF
>.|.|TRBV5-1|TRBJ2-7
TGCGCCAGCAGCTTATGGGAAAGTTCCTACGAGCAGTACTTC
CASSLWESSYEQYF
>.|TRBD1|TRBV19|TRBJ1-5
TGTGCCAGTAGTATGGGGTTTCGGGGGACAGGCGAATATAGCAATCAGCCCCAGCATTTT
CASSMGFRGTGEYSNQPQHF
>few|.|TRBV30|TRBJ1-5
TGTGCCTGGAACAGGGCCGACAATCAGCCCCAGCATTTT
CAWNRADNQPQHF
>.|.|TRBV6-5|TRBJ1-6
TGTGCCAGCAGTGAACTATGGAATTCACCCCTCCACTTT
CASSELWNSPLHF
>.|TRBD2|TRBV7-2|TRBJ2-1
TGTGCCAGCAGCTTAGGATCGGCTAGCGGGGCCTACAATGAGCAGTTCTTC
CASSLGSASGAYNEQFF
>.|.|TRBV5-4|TRBJ2-2
TGTGCCAGCAGCTTGGGAAGGGTGTCCACCGGGGAGCTGTTTTTT
CASSLGRVSTGELFF
>once|.|TRBV25-1|TRBJ1-2
TGTGCCAGCAGTGAATATGGGGGGGGATCTGGCTACACCTTC
CASSEYGGGSGYTF
>.|.|TRBV5-8|TRBJ2-7
TGTGCCAGCAGCTTCAGTTTTTCCTACGAGCAGTACTTC
CASSFSFSYEQYF
>.|TRBD2|TRBV11-3|TRBJ2-1
TGTGCCAGCAGCTTAGATGCGGGGGGCGCACACCAGTTCTTC
CASSLDAGGAHQFF
>.|TRBD2|TRBV4-2|TRBJ2-3
TGTGCCAGCACGACTAGCGGGGGTCGTCCCCGCACAGATACGCAGTATTTT
CASTTSGGRPRTDTQYF
>.|.|TRBV28|TRBJ2-5
TGTGCCAGTCTTCGGGGGAGGGGGCAAGAGACCCAGTACTTC
CASLRGRGQETQYF
>few|TRBD1|TRBV19|TRBJ1-1
TGTGCCAGTAGTATCACCCCCCTACAGGGGGTCACTGAAGCTTTCTTT
CASSITPLQGVTEAFF
>.|TRBD1|TRBV6-5|TRBJ1-5
TGTGCCAGCAGTTCCGTTAGGGGGCGAGGTCAGCCCCAGCATTTT
CASSSVRGRGQPQHF
>.|.|TRBV7-2|TRBJ2-2
TGTGCCAGCAGCTTACTCATGGGGGCCGGGGAGCTGTTTTTT
CASSLLMGAGELFF
>.|.|TRBV7-9|TRBJ2-5
TGTGCCAGCAGCCGAACAGGAAGGGCGCAAGAGACCCAGTACTTC
CASSRTGRAQETQYF
>.|TRBD2|TRBV5-6|TRBJ2-2
TGTGCCAGCAGCTTGGGGCTAGCGGGGGACACCGGGGAGCTGTTTTTT
CASSLGLAGDTGELFF
>.|.|TRBV7-9|TRBJ1-1
TGTGCCAGCAGCGCAGGGTGGAACACTGAAGCTTTCTTT
CASSAGWNTEAFF
>once|TRBD1|TRBV28|TRBJ2-7
TGTGCCAGCCCCCCCCCGGGACAGCCCTCCTACGAGCAGTACTTC
CASPPPGQPSYEQYF
>.|TRBD1|TRBV2|TRBJ2-6
TGTGCCAGCAGTGACGGGACAGCGAGCTCTGGGGCCAACGTCCTGACTTTC
CASSDGTASSGANVLTF
>.|TRBD1|TRBV2|TRBJ1-1
TGTGCCAGCAGTCTTTCAGGGGGGAGCACTGAAGCTTTCTTT
CASSLSGGSTEAFF
>.|.|TRBV5-6|TRBJ2-5
TGTGCCAGCAGCTCTACAGGGCGGGGAGAGACCCAGTACTTC
CASSSTGRGETQYF
>.|.|TRBV28|TRBJ2-1
TGTGCCAGCAGATACCGGGACAAATACAATGAGCAGTTCTTC
CASRYRDKYNEQFF
>.|TRBD2|TRBV28|TRBJ2-4
TGTGCCAGCAGTTCCCGGGGGGGCCTGAACATTCAGTACTTC
CASSSRGGLNIQYF
>.|.|TRBV11-3|TRBJ2-5
TGTGCCAGCAGCTTAGATGACAGAGAGACCCAGTACTTC
CASSLDDRETQYF
>.|TRBD2|TRBV19|TRBJ2-1
TGTGCCAGTAGTATTCGGACGCCTAGCGGGGGGAACAATGAGCAGTTCTTC
CASSIRTPSGGNNEQFF
>few|.|TRBV6-1|TRBJ2-5
TGTGCCAGCAGTGAAACTCGCATCACGGGAGAGACCCAGTACTTC
CASSETRITGETQYF
>.|TRBD1|TRBV19|TRBJ1-2
TGTGCCAGTAGTTTAAAGGGGGCGCCTTACTATGGCTACACCTTC
CASSLKGAPYYGYTF
>.|.|TRBV5-8|TRBJ2-3
TGTGCCAGCAGCTTGAAGGATTATTACACAGATACGCAGTATTTT
CASSLKDYYTDTQYF
>.|.|TRBV2|TRBJ1-4
TGTGCCAGCAGGAGTTTCGAGGCCGAAAAACTGTTTTTT
CASRSFEAEKLFF
>.|.|TRBV6-4|TRBJ2-1
TGTGCCAGCAGTCCCTTAGAGAGGCTTAACTACAATGAGCAGTTCTTC
CASSPLERLNYNEQFF
>.|.|TRBV7-9|TRBJ2-1
TGTGCCAGCAGCTTAGAGGCAGGGCTTTTACACAATGAGCAGTTCTTC
CASSLEAGLLHNEQFF
>.|.|TRBV29-1|TRBJ2-7
TGCAGCGTTTTCCGAGCGGACGGCATGGGGCAGTACTTC
CSVFRADGMGQYF
>.|TRBD1|TRBV5-1|TRBJ2-3
TGCGCCAGCAGCTTGAAGCCGACAGGGCCCACCACAGATACGCAGTATTTT
CASSLKPTGPTTDTQYF
>.|.|TRBV5-4|TRBJ1-4
TGTGCCAGCAGCCAAGGTGGCACTGGGAAAGGGGAAAAACTGTTTTTT
CASSQGGTGKGEKLFF
>few|.|TRBV6-1|TRBJ1-1
TGTGCCAGCAGTGAATACGCGACAGACAACTCTGAAGCTTTCTTT
CASSEYATDNSEAFF
>.|TRBD1|TRBV18|TRBJ1-5
TGTGCCAGCTCACCAAGGGACAGGGGAGGAAATCAGCCCCAGCATTTT
CASSPRDRGGNQPQHF
>once|.|TRBV19|TRBJ1-2
TGTGCCAGTAGTCCGGGGACGGGAAACTATGGCTACACCTTC
CASSPGTGNYGYTF
>.|.|TRBV5-6|TRBJ1-2
TGTGCCAGCAGCTTGGACGCCAGCACCTATGGCTACACCTTC
CASSLDASTYGYTF
>.|.|TRBV18|TRBJ2-5
TGTGCCAGCTCACCACTCGGGACTCCCAAACAAGAGACCCAGTACTTC
CASSPLGTPKQETQYF
>.|TRBD2|TRBV7-2|TRBJ2-1
TGTGCCAGCAGCCCATGGACTAGCGGTTCCTACAATGAGCAGTTCTTC
CASSPWTSGSYNEQFF
>.|TRBD1|TRBV2|TRBJ1-1
TGTGCCAGCAGAGGTCCCGGGACAGGGGGTTATGGTGAAGCTTTCTTT
CASRGPGTGGYGEAFF
>.|TRBD2|TRBV14|TRBJ2-1
TGTGCCAGCAGCCAAGACCTAGCGGGAGGGTACAATGAGCAGTTCTTC
CASSQDLAGGYNEQFF
>.|TRBD1|TRBV7-9|TRBJ1-2
TGTGCCAGCAGCTCCCCGACAGGGAACTATGGCTACACCTTC
CASSSPTGNYGYTF
>.|.|TRBV7-7|TRBJ1-3
TGTGCTAGCAGCCCGGGGAACAGGGAAAACACCATATATTTT
CASSPGNRENTIYF
>few|.|TRBV29-1|TRBJ2-1
TGCAGCGTTGAAGAAGGAGCCCTGAATGAGCAGTTCTTC
CSVEEGALNEQFF
>.|.|TRBV30|TRBJ2-3
TGTGCCTGGAGATCTTGGGCATCCACAGATACGCAGTATTTT
CAWRSWASTDTQYF
>.|TRBD1|TRBV18|TRBJ1-5
TGTGCCAGTTCTTCGACAGGGTTTAGCAATCAGCCCCAGCATTTT
CASSSTGFSNQPQHF
>.|.|TRBV4-3|TRBJ2-5
TGCGCCAGCAGCCAAGAAAGAATCGGGAGTTACCAAGAGACCCAGTACTTC
CASSQERIGSYQETQYF